These 28 T cell receptor beta chains share one sample of origin, sequenced in a study of blood T cells in healthy people across ages. Together with a sample-barcoded 5' primer, a J-beta primer mix was included in a second PCR lasting about 7 to 12 cycles. One entry per CDR3 protein results from TCRdb running MiXCR on the 5' RACE reads. The table lists about 540,000 distinct CDR3 sequences, around 24% of them singletons. The same sample was also studied in work on T cells of mothers and their children.

Sequencing was carried out using blood. All receptors derive from a boy aged 10-17 years in good health.

This clonotype has just a few counts. The V gene is TRBV5-5, the J gene TRBJ2-1; D is possibly TRBD2 (5 bases). With 3 bases removed from V and 9 bases from J, the gap between germline ends came to 13 bases. This CDR3 spans 13 amino acids. CDR1 is SGHKS and CDR2 is YYEKEE in the germline V gene (reference sequence). CDR3 in DNA: TGTGCCAGCAGCTCCTCGGGGTACGGTGAGCAGTTCTTC. Translation gives CASSSSGYGEQFF.

J is TRBJ1-1 and V is TRBV7-2; 7 bases line up with TRBD1. CDR3 length: 13 amino acids. The trim removed 2 bases at V and 9 bases at J, leaving 6 bases unmatched. Germline assignment: CDR1 SGHTA and CDR2 FQGNSA. CDR3 in amino acids: CASSLPDRVQAFF. In DNA, the CDR3 is TGTGCCAGCAGCTTACCTGACAGGGTGCAAGCTTTCTTT.

The rearrangement joins TRBV2 to TRBJ2-3; 7 bases are a match to TRBD2. V gave up 3 bases and J gave up 2 bases; unmatched junction bases: 5. The CDR3 length is 15 residues. CDR1 SNHLY and CDR2 FYNNEI come from the germline V gene. CDR3 amino acids: CASSERLADTDTQYF. The CDR3 nucleotides read TGTGCCAGCAGTGAGAGGCTAGCGGACACAGATACGCAGTATTTT.

This clonotype was detected ten times or more. The rearrangement joins TRBV28 to TRBJ1-6, with D uncertain. V was pared by 7 bases and J by 6 bases, with 19 bases between. Germline CDR1 MDHEN, CDR2 SYDVKM. This CDR3 is 16 amino acids long. The CDR3 spells CASKPLKTLLNSPLHF. CDR3 sequence (DNA): TGTGCCAGCAAGCCCCTTAAAACCCTCCTTAATTCACCCCTCCACTTT.

V usage is TRBV28 and J usage is TRBJ1-4; D is undetermined. With 1 base removed from V and 0 bases from J, the gap between germline ends came to 9 bases. Germline lookup yields CDR1 MDHEN and CDR2 SYDVKM. This CDR3 contains 16 residues. This chain's CDR3 is CASSLYQAATNEKLFF. CDR3 nucleotide sequence: TGTGCCAGCAGTTTATACCAGGCCGCAACTAATGAAAAACTGTTTTTT.

A few counts support this clonotype. The chain links TRBV7-4 to TRBJ1-4; D may be TRBD1 (5 bases). Germline V gene lookup returns CDR1 SGHVT and CDR2 SQSDAQ. This CDR3 is built from 15 residues. V shed 3 bases and J shed 4 bases, with 12 bases lying between them. The CDR3 bases are TGTGCCAGCAGCTTTTTTCGACAGCTTAATGAAAAACTGTTTTTT. It is translated as CASSFFRQLNEKLFF.

J is TRBJ1-2 and V is TRBV18; weak D call: TRBD1 (6 bases). Germline V gene lookup returns CDR1 KGHSH and CDR2 LQKENI. With 6 bases removed from V and 2 bases from J, the gap between germline ends came to 13 bases. The CDR3 is 14 amino acids. As DNA, the CDR3 is TGTGCCAGCTCGGACCAGAGGGGGAACTATGGCTACACCTTC. It yields the protein CASSDQRGNYGYTF. Combining the CDR3 with reference TRBV18 and TRBJ1-2 gives the whole variable domain NAGVMQNPRHLVRRRGQEARLRCSPMKGHSHVYWYRQLPEEGLKFMVYLQKENIIDESGMPKERFSAEFPKEGPSILRIQQVVRGDSAAYFCASSDQRGNYGYTFGSGTRLTVV.

The rearrangement joins TRBV3-1 to TRBJ2-5; a possible D gene is TRBD1 (6 bases). This CDR3 contains 19 residues. Germline-derived CDR1 and CDR2 are LGHDT and YNNKEL (reference sequence). Trimming pared 3 bases from V and 5 bases from J, leaving 28 bases between. The CDR3 protein is CASSHHLDRLGIDLETQYF. DNA of the CDR3: TGTGCCAGCAGCCACCACCTCGACAGGCTCGGGATAGATTTGGAGACCCAGTACTTC.

This clonotype turned up a few times. V and J are TRBV4-2 and TRBJ2-7; either TRBD1 or TRBD2 may supply D (5 bases each). V lost 0 bases, J lost 4 bases, and 10 bases lay in between. CDR1 LGHNA and CDR2 YNFKEQ come from the germline V gene. The CDR3 covers 14 residues. CDR3 nucleotide sequence: TGTGCCAGCAGCCAAGATAGGGGACGGTACGAGCAGTACTTC. Translating gives CASSQDRGRYEQYF.

With respect to this clonotype: A single base separates this from a much larger clone, so it may be a read error. No conserved phenylalanine or tryptophan ends this CDR3, so it is likely a read error. J is TRBJ2-2 and V is TRBV28; D remains unclear. CDR1 and CDR2 (germline): MDHEN, SYDVKM. CDR3 length equals 14 residues. Deletions cut 2 bases from V and 1 base from J, with 5 bases between. The CDR3 is CASSLRQNTGELFL. The CDR3 DNA reads as TGTGCCAGCAGTTTACGACAGAACACCGGGGAGCTGTTTCTT.

The chain recombines TRBV20-1 with TRBJ2-1; TRBD2 matches 9 bases. The V gene's germline CDR1 is DFQATT and CDR2 SNEGSKA (reference sequence). This CDR3 comprises 14 residues. The junction had 10 bases not matched to a gene; V was cut back by 6 bases and J by 7 bases. Here the CDR3 DNA reads TGCAGTGCCCAGACTGCGGGAGGGCGGAATGAGCAGTTCTTC. It yields the protein CSAQTAGGRNEQFF.

Concerning this clonotype itself: The junction shows a germline mismatch at one end, possibly a read error. The chain has TRBV28 and TRBJ2-6; TRBD1 is a possible D gene (5 bases). Germline V gene data show CDR1 as MDHEN and CDR2 as SYDVKM. This CDR3 has 15 residues. This CDR3 is CATLRLSSGANVPTF. As DNA, the CDR3 is TGTGCCACCTTACGTCTTAGCTCTGGGGCCAACGTCCCGACTTTC.

The J gene is TRBJ1-1, the V gene TRBV5-1; 12 nucleotides match TRBD1. The CDR3 spans 15 residues. Germline V gene data show CDR1 as SGHRS and CDR2 as YFSETQ. The J segment lost 4 bases and the V segment lost 0 bases, leaving 1 base of the junction unmatched. In DNA form, the CDR3 reads TGCGCCAGCAGCTTGGGGGACAGGGGGCTCACTGAAGCTTTCTTT. The encoded protein is CASSLGDRGLTEAFF.

This chain uses TRBV3-1 with TRBJ2-6, with a weak D call TRBD2 (6 bases). The CDR3 is made up of 15 amino acids. V lost 4 bases and J lost 8, with 15 bases in between. Germline CDR1 and CDR2: LGHDT and YNNKEL (reference sequence). The CDR3 sequence: CASSLEGGGSNVLTF. The CDR3 nucleotides are TGTGCCAGCAGCCTCGAGGGAGGAGGATCCAACGTCCTGACTTTC.

The chain employs TRBV6-6 and TRBJ2-1; TRBD1 is a possible D gene (6 bases). The germline V gene encodes CDR1 MNHNY and CDR2 SVGAGI (reference sequence). This CDR3 region has 13 residues. V was trimmed by 1 base and J by 8 bases, leaving 9 bases between them. The CDR3 bases are TGTGCCAGCAGTTACTTTGGGGGCGATGAGCAGTTCTTC. Protein: CASSYFGGDEQFF.

J is TRBJ2-5 and V is TRBV12-3 or TRBV12-4, with 12 bases identical to TRBD2. V dropped 6 bases and J dropped 2; count of bases not matched to a gene: 7. This CDR3 region has 16 residues. The CDR3 region is CASRRTSGERQETQYF. The DNA for the CDR3 is TGTGCCAGCAGAAGGACTAGCGGGGAGAGGCAAGAGACCCAGTACTTC.

A few counts support this clonotype. The CDR3 DNA follows: TGTGCCAGCAGCCCCACGCCCCTAGCCTACAATGAGCAGTTCTTC. Protein sequence: CASSPTPLAYNEQFF. The rearrangement links TRBV7-6 to TRBJ2-1; D unclear. Germline values: CDR1 SGHVS, CDR2 FNYEAQ. This CDR3 has 15 residues. The V end lost 5 bases, the J end lost 2 bases, and 13 bases lay between the germline ends.

This clonotype was seen only a few times. The genes are TRBV6-6 and TRBJ1-1; D remains ambiguous. Germline-derived CDR1 and CDR2 are MNHNY and SVGAGI (reference sequence). The CDR3 sequence is 14 residues long. V lost 6 bases and J 5 bases, leaving 16 bases between the germline ends. CDR3 in DNA: TGTGCCAGCAGCTCACCCCCCATGGAAACTGAAGCTTTCTTT. As protein: CASSSPPMETEAFF.

This clonotype occurred a few times. The chain uses TRBV7-3 and TRBJ2-1; the match to TRBD2 covers 10 bases. The CDR3 is 15 amino acids. The J segment lost 5 bases and the V segment lost 5 bases, leaving 6 bases of the junction unmatched. Germline loops: CDR1 SGHTA, CDR2 FQGTGA. As DNA, the CDR3 is TGTGCCAGCAGCCAACGACTAGCGGGCCACAATGAGCAGTTCTTC. This sequence encodes CASSQRLAGHNEQFF.

A few counts support this clonotype. J is TRBJ2-3 and V is TRBV29-1; D gene ambiguous. CDR1 and CDR2 from the germline V gene are SQVTM and ANQGSEA. The CDR3 runs to 14 residues. Trimming shortened V by 3 bases and J by 1 base, and 11 bases separated the two germline ends. Here the CDR3 reads CSVEPPTRTDTQYF. The CDR3 region has the DNA TGCAGCGTTGAGCCCCCCACTCGCACAGATACGCAGTATTTT.

This clonotype showed up just a few times. This chain connects TRBV28 to TRBJ1-2, with 7 bases aligning to TRBD1. The CDR3 is 13 amino acids. Germline V CDR1 and CDR2: MDHEN, SYDVKM. With 2 bases clipped from V and 7 bases from J, the junction kept 4 bases outside the gene matches. CDR3 loop: CASSLGDSGGYTF. The CDR3 DNA reads as TGTGCCAGCAGTTTAGGGGACAGTGGTGGCTACACCTTC.

This clonotype has a handful of counts. V and J are TRBV6-5 and TRBJ1-5, with a tentative D call TRBD1 (5 bases). The length of the CDR3 is 13 residues. Trimming left V 0 bases short and J 5 bases short, with 5 bases between. From germline, CDR1 is MNHEY and CDR2 SVGAGI. The CDR3 DNA follows: TGTGCCAGCAGTTACTCGGGGGATCAGCCCCAGCATTTT. Translated: CASSYSGDQPQHF.

This chain joins TRBV6-4 and TRBJ1-1, with D tentatively TRBD1 (5 bases). Trimming pared 6 bases from V and 1 base from J, leaving 15 bases between. Germline V gene data show CDR1 as MRHNA and CDR2 as SNTAGT. The CDR3 consists of 15 residues. The CDR3 loop is CASSAGTTANTEAFF. CDR3 in DNA: TGTGCCAGCAGCGCCGGGACCACTGCGAACACTGAAGCTTTCTTT.

This clonotype has only a few counts. The V and J genes are TRBV27 and TRBJ2-3; D ambiguous. Germline V CDR1 and CDR2: MNHEY, SMNVEV (reference sequence). The CDR3 is 13 amino acids. V was pared by 4 bases and J by 5 bases, with 10 bases between. CDR3 sequence reads: CASSSRLVDTQYF. The CDR3 bases are TGTGCCAGCAGTTCCCGATTGGTAGATACGCAGTATTTT.

This chain uses TRBV6-5 with TRBJ2-7; either TRBD1 or TRBD2 may supply D (6 bases each). The V gene lost 7 bases and the J gene lost 2 bases, with 18 bases spanning the gap. The CDR3 runs to 15 residues. The germline CDR1 and CDR2 sequences are MNHEY and SVGAGI. CDR3 sequence (DNA): TGTGCCAGCAAGACTAGGGGGATAACCGCCTACGAGCAGTACTTC. This sequence encodes CASKTRGITAYEQYF.

The CDR3 protein is CASRETGQSNEKLFF. The CDR3 DNA reads as TGCGCCAGCAGGGAGACGGGACAGAGTAATGAAAAACTGTTTTTT. V usage is TRBV5-1 and J usage is TRBJ1-4, with 7 positions matching TRBD1. This CDR3 region has 15 residues. V shed 5 bases, J shed 4 bases, and the junction held 8 bases outside the gene matches. CDR1 is SGHRS and CDR2 is YFSETQ in the germline V gene.

This chain's CDR3 is CSVEFGTGARMGQYF. The CDR3 nucleotides read TGCAGCGTTGAATTCGGGACAGGTGCCCGGATGGGGCAGTACTTC. V usage is TRBV29-1 and J usage is TRBJ2-7; TRBD1 aligns across 8 bases. Per germline, CDR1 SQVTM and CDR2 ANQGSEA. J lost 9 bases, V lost 2 bases, and 15 bases had no gene match. This CDR3 is built from 15 residues.

The chain combines TRBV5-1 with TRBJ2-5, with D possibly called TRBD1 or TRBD2 (5 bases each). The DNA matches TRBJ2-7 better at its end, which makes the J call doubtful. The germline gives CDR1 SGHRS, CDR2 YFSETQ. The CDR3 has 15 amino acids. This CDR3 reads CASSKLLDGAYEQYF. CDR3 DNA sequence: TGCGCCAGCAGCAAGCTGTTGGACGGGGCTTACGAGCAGTACTTC.